Following are 30 T cell receptor beta chains from one sample sequenced in a study of tumor-infiltrating lymphocytes in localized non-small cell lung cancer. Some clones are missing from TCRdb's copy, which holds only in-frame ones; the method was immunoSEQ multiplex PCR. The data contain about 16,000 clones, under 75% of them singletons. Sequencing used lung tumor tissue. The receptors were gathered from a human donor with non-small cell lung cancer.

The chain recombines TRBV29-1 with TRBJ2-3; 7 bases are shared with TRBD2. Germline assignment: CDR1 SQVTM and CDR2 ANQGSEA. J was trimmed by 4 bases and V by 6 bases; bases with no gene match: 7. CDR3 length: 13 amino acids. The DNA for the CDR3 is TGCAGCGTGGGAGCGGGGTTAGCAGATACGCAGTATTTT. As protein: CSVGAGLADTQYF.

The V and J genes are TRBV19 and TRBJ2-1; 9 bases are a match to TRBD1. The germline V gene has CDR1 LNHDA and CDR2 SQIVND (reference sequence). V dropped 6 bases and J dropped 3; count of bases not matched to a gene: 6. CDR3 size: 15 residues. DNA of the CDR3: TGTGCCAGTAGCCTTGGGACAGGGATCTACAATGAGCAGTTCTTC. Amino acid sequence: CASSLGTGIYNEQFF.

This clone has only a few counts. The rearrangement uses TRBV5-5 and TRBJ1-3; D is unclear. The CDR3 runs 15 residues. V dropped 0 bases and J dropped 2 bases, with 9 bases sitting between them. The germline V gene has CDR1 SGHKS and CDR2 YYEKEE (reference sequence). The CDR3 nucleotides read TGTGCCAGCAGCTTGGACGCAGCGGCTGGAAACACCATATATTTT. Its translation: CASSLDAAAGNTIYF.

This clone was counted once. This rearrangement joins TRBV5-1 to TRBJ2-1; weak D call: TRBD2 (5 bases). Germline V gene data show CDR1 as SGHRS and CDR2 as YFSETQ. Trimming left V 3 bases short and J 0 bases short, with 13 bases between. The length of the CDR3 is 16 residues. CDR3 sequence (DNA): TGCGCCAGCAGCTCGCTAGCCCGAAGCTCCTACAATGAGCAGTTCTTC. Residues: CASSSLARSSYNEQFF.

The V call is TRBV21-1, the J call TRBJ1-6. TRBV21-1 is a recognized pseudogene. The CDR3 covers 17 residues. The CDR3 DNA follows: TGTGCCAGCAGCAAAGTCTGGGATCACCTCAAATTTTCACCCCTCCACTTT. Its translation: CASSKVWDHLKFSPLHF.

This clone has only one observation. The chain recombines TRBV30 with TRBJ2-6; D unresolved. CDR3 size: 15 residues. The V end was cut by 0 bases, the J end by 0 bases, with 6 bases between. Germline-derived CDR1 and CDR2 are GTSNPN and SVGIG (reference sequence). The CDR3 reads CAWSVFGSGANVLTF. The CDR3, as DNA: TGTGCCTGGAGTGTATTCGGCTCTGGGGCCAACGTCCTGACTTTC.

This rearrangement joins TRBV7-8 to TRBJ1-2, with D possibly TRBD1 on 5 matching bases. Between the trimmed V and J ends, which lost 3 bases and 8 bases, there was a span of 13 bases. The CDR3 is made up of 13 amino acids. Germline V CDR1 and CDR2: SGHVS, FQNEAQ. CDR3 in DNA: TGTGCCAGCAGCTTCCCAGGGAGAGCAGGCTACACCTTC. It specifies CASSFPGRAGYTF.

The chain carries TRBV2 and TRBJ2-7; possibly TRBD2 for D (6 bases). The germline CDR1 and CDR2 sequences are SNHLY and FYNNEI. CDR3 length equals 14 residues. V was trimmed by 5 bases and J by 0 bases, leaving 11 bases between them. The CDR3 DNA is TGTGCCAGCAGTCGGGGGATTCTCTCCTACGAGCAGTACTTC. This encodes CASSRGILSYEQYF.

V gene TRBV10-2 combines with J gene TRBJ2-1; 10 nucleotides align to TRBD2. V shed 3 bases and J 7 bases; nucleotides not matched to a gene: 6. CDR1 WSHSY and CDR2 SAAADI come from the germline V gene. The CDR3 has 15 amino acids. CDR3 bases: TGCGCCAGCAGTGATCAGGGACTAGCGTTGAATGAGCAGTTCTTC. The encoded protein is CASSDQGLALNEQFF.

This sequence joins TRBV18 and TRBJ1-6; a possible D gene is TRBD1 (6 bases). The CDR3 loop spans 16 amino acids. Per germline, CDR1 KGHSH and CDR2 LQKENI. The V and J ends lost 3 bases and 8 bases respectively, with 17 bases between them. The CDR3 DNA sequence: TGTGCCAGCTCACCCCCAGGACAGCTAACTTATTCACCCCTCCACTTT. It translates to CASSPPGQLTYSPLHF. Complete variable domain (other parts from reference TRBV18 and TRBJ1-6): NAGVMQNPRHLVRRRGQEARLRCSPMKGHSHVYWYRQLPEEGLKFMVYLQKENIIDESGMPKERFSAEFPKEGPSILRIQQVVRGDSAAYFCASSPPGQLTYSPLHFGNGTRLTVT.

The chain carries TRBV5-1 and TRBJ1-1, with TRBD1 identical over 8 bases. The CDR3 consists of 15 residues. The germline V gene has CDR1 SGHRS and CDR2 YFSETQ. V shed 2 bases, J shed 4 bases, and the junction held 7 bases outside the gene matches. The CDR3 sequence is CASSLGQGAVTEAFF. The CDR3 nucleotides are TGCGCCAGCAGCTTAGGCCAGGGGGCGGTCACTGAAGCTTTCTTT.

This sequence joins TRBV6-1 and TRBJ1-5; TRBD1 matches at 8 bases. The CDR3 totals 16 residues. V was clipped by 4 bases and J by 4 bases; unmatched bases: 9. Per the germline V gene, CDR1 is MNHNS and CDR2 is SASEGT. CDR3: CASSATGGRSNQPQHF. In DNA form, the CDR3 reads TGTGCCAGCAGTGCAACAGGGGGGCGTAGTAATCAGCCCCAGCATTTT.

This chain joins TRBV4-3 and TRBJ2-4, with D perhaps matching TRBD2 (7 bases). This CDR3 comprises 15 residues. The V gene's germline CDR1 is LGHNA and CDR2 YSLEER. V was clipped by 0 bases and J by 8 bases, with 14 bases between them. The CDR3 DNA follows: TGCGCCAGCAGCCAAGATGGCAGGGGAGGGGACATTCAGTACTTC. Its protein is CASSQDGRGGDIQYF.

In this sample, this clone turned up once. CDR3 DNA: TGTGCCAGCAGTGATATTTCGGGCACCGGGGAGCTGTTTTTT. As protein: CASSDISGTGELFF. V gene TRBV28 combines with J gene TRBJ2-2; no clear D gene. V gave up 5 bases and J gave up 4 bases, with 11 bases separating them. The germline CDR1 and CDR2 sequences are MDHEN and SYDVKM. The CDR3 runs to 14 residues.

The chain's CDR3 is CASSLFGRINTEAFF. The DNA of the CDR3 is TGTGCCAGCAGCCTGTTCGGACGGATAAACACTGAAGCTTTCTTT. The chain links TRBV11-2 to TRBJ1-1, with unresolved D. Germline values: CDR1 SGHAT, CDR2 FQNNGV. This CDR3 is 15 amino acids long. V lost 5 bases and J 2 bases, leaving 15 bases between the germline ends.

The V gene is TRBV6-1, the J gene TRBJ2-5; TRBD2 matches at 11 bases. V lost 8 bases, J lost 5 bases, and 4 bases stayed unmatched. Germline V gene sequence: CDR1 MNHNS, CDR2 SASEGT. The CDR3 runs 13 residues. This CDR3 reads CASGTSGGETQYF. In DNA form, the CDR3 reads TGTGCCAGCGGGACTAGCGGAGGGGAGACCCAGTACTTC.

This clone was observed once. J is TRBJ2-5 and V is TRBV7-2, with D possibly being TRBD2 (6 bases). Looked up from germline, CDR1 is SGHTA and CDR2 is FQGNSA. The length of the CDR3 is 16 residues. The ends were cut back, 5 bases at V and 6 bases at J, with 22 bases in the middle. CDR3 region: CASSHRPGRELKTQYF. Here the CDR3 DNA reads TGTGCCAGCAGCCACAGACCTGGACGGGAGTTAAAGACCCAGTACTTC.

The chain combines TRBV19 with TRBJ1-3, with D possibly matching TRBD1 (6 bases). Germline V gene data show CDR1 as LNHDA and CDR2 as SQIVND (reference sequence). The CDR3 has 14 residues. The CDR3 DNA sequence: TGTGCAGGGAGGGGGGTAAATTGTGGAAACACCATATATTTT. Amino acids: CAGRGVNCGNTIYF.

The chain joins TRBV6-6 to TRBJ2-2; D remains unclear. The CDR3 totals 12 residues. In germline, CDR1 is MNHNY, CDR2 SVGAGI (reference sequence). Trimming stripped 5 bases from V and 3 bases from J, with 4 bases between. The CDR3 spells CASSSDTGELFF. In DNA form, the CDR3 reads TGTGCCAGCAGTAGCGACACCGGGGAGCTGTTTTTT.

V is TRBV5-1 and J is TRBJ1-1; D call uncertain. V was trimmed by 2 bases and J by 4 bases, leaving 9 bases between them. Looked up from germline, CDR1 is SGHRS and CDR2 is YFSETQ. The CDR3 contains 13 residues. The chain's CDR3 is CASSLRGITEAFF. The DNA of the CDR3 is TGCGCCAGCAGCTTACGAGGAATCACTGAAGCTTTCTTT. Based on the CDR3 plus reference TRBV5-1 and TRBJ1-1, the full variable domain is KAGVTQTPRYLIKTRGQQVTLSCSPISGHRSVSWYQQTPGQGLQFLFEYFSETQRNKGNFPGRFSGRQFSNSRSEMNVSTLELGDSALYLCASSLRGITEAFFGQGTRLTVV.

The V call is TRBV7-6, the J call TRBJ1-4; TRBD1 agrees at 7 bases. Losses at the gene ends were 2 bases for V and 3 bases for J; bases not matched to a gene: 6. The CDR3 length is 16 residues. Germline V lookup: CDR1 SGHVS, CDR2 FNYEAQ. DNA of the CDR3: TGTGCCAGCAGCTTATTAGGGGGCCAGCCTAATGAAAAACTGTTTTTT. It codes for CASSLLGGQPNEKLFF.

This clone was recorded a few times. The chain couples TRBV10-3 to TRBJ1-1, with 8 nucleotides matching TRBD1. Germline V lookup: CDR1 ENHRY, CDR2 SYGVKD. Germline trimming cut 6 bases from V and 1 base from J; bases unmatched to any gene: 4. There are 14 residues in the CDR3. The CDR3 coding sequence is TGTGCCATCAGAGGGGGGACAGGGAACACTGAAGCTTTCTTT. This gives the protein CAIRGGTGNTEAFF.

CDR3 loop: CASSGTQTGSYEQYF. The CDR3 nucleotides are TGTGCCAGCAGCGGAACCCAGACAGGGTCCTACGAGCAGTACTTC. This chain uses TRBV14 with TRBJ2-7; 7 bases agree with TRBD1. Germline assignment: CDR1 SGHDN and CDR2 FVKESK. The CDR3 is 15 amino acids. Unmatched junction bases numbered 8, after V lost 5 bases and J lost 1 base.

The chain links TRBV28 to TRBJ1-2, with D possibly TRBD1 on 6 matching bases. The length of the CDR3 is 12 residues. Germline V gene data show CDR1 as MDHEN and CDR2 as SYDVKM. Trimming removed 8 bases at V and 7 bases at J, with 14 bases between. CDR3 amino acids: CASSGRGVGYTF. The CDR3 region has the DNA TGTGCCAGCTCGGGCAGGGGAGTTGGCTACACCTTC.

There are a few counts of this clone. The rearrangement joins TRBV23-1 to TRBJ2-1, with 7 bases lining up with TRBD1. TRBV23-1 is an ORF, and what it does is uncertain. The CDR3 length is 15 residues. Losses at the gene ends were 1 base for V and 5 bases for J; bases not matched to a gene: 5. This CDR3 reads CASSQCTQGNNEQFF. As DNA, the CDR3 is TGCGCCAGCAGTCAATGTACACAGGGGAACAATGAGCAGTTCTTC.

The CDR3: CASSLGTSGLDEQYF. The CDR3 nucleotides read TGTGCCAGCAGCTTAGGGACTAGCGGGCTCGACGAGCAGTACTTC. This chain links TRBV7-9 with TRBJ2-7; 11 bases align to TRBD2. Germline assignment: CDR1 SEHNR and CDR2 FQNEAQ (reference sequence). There are 15 residues in the CDR3. V lost 1 base to trimming and J lost 5 bases; unmatched junction nucleotides: 4.

This clone has only a few counts. The V and J genes are TRBV2 and TRBJ1-2; D may be TRBD1 (6 bases). Trimming took 6 bases from V and 4 from J, leaving 12 bases between them. The CDR3 has 13 residues. Germline V CDR1 and CDR2: SNHLY, FYNNEI. This CDR3 reads CASRTDSTYGYTF. CDR3 nucleotides: TGTGCCAGCAGGACGGACAGCACCTATGGCTACACCTTC.

The gene calls are TRBV5-1 and TRBJ2-7, with a tentative D call TRBD1 (6 bases). The CDR3 length is 15 residues. Germline assignment: CDR1 SGHRS and CDR2 YFSETQ. V lost 1 base, J lost 5 bases, and 16 bases lay in between. This CDR3 is CASSLLGEGENEQYF. DNA of the CDR3: TGCGCCAGCAGCTTGTTGGGAGAGGGGGAGAACGAGCAGTACTTC.

The rearrangement links TRBV5-5 to TRBJ2-5; D tentatively reads TRBD1 or TRBD2 (7 bases each). The CDR3 is 15 amino acids. With 4 bases removed from V and 1 base from J, the gap between germline ends came to 14 bases. CDR1 and CDR2 (germline): SGHKS, YYEKEE (reference sequence). This CDR3 reads CASSRAGQTQETQYF. In nucleotides, the CDR3 is TGTGCCAGCAGCCGAGCGGGACAGACCCAAGAGACCCAGTACTTC.

The CDR3 is CASSVGDGKNIQYF. CDR3 DNA: TGTGCCAGCAGCGTGGGGGACGGTAAAAACATTCAGTACTTC. This chain uses TRBV7-2 with TRBJ2-4, with D perhaps given as TRBD1 or TRBD2 (5 bases each). Trimming removed 5 bases at V and 4 bases at J, with 12 bases between. The CDR3 has 14 amino acids. CDR1 and CDR2 from the germline V gene are SGHTA and FQGNSA.